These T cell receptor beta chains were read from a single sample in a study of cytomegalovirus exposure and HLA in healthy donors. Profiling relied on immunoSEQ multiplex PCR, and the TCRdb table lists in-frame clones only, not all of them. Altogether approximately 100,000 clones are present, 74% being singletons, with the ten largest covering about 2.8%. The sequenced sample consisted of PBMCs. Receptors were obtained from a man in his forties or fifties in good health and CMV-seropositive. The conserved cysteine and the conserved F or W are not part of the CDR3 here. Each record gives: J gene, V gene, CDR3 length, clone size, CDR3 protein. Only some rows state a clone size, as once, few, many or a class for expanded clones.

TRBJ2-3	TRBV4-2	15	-	ASSQGLAGGSTDTQY
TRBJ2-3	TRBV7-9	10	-	ASSWEMGTQY
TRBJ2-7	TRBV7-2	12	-	ASSKDPGTYEQY
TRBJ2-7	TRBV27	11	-	ASGTGVGYEQY
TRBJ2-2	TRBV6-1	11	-	ASSVTATGELF
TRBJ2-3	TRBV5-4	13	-	ASRSLAGVPDTQY
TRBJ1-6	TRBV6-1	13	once	ASSMIQGVDSPLH
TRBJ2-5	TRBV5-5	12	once	ASSFPGRGETQY
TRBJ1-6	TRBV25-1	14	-	ASSERGAGGNSPLH
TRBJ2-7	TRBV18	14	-	ASSPARDRVSYEQY
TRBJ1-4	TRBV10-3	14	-	AISERARGNNEKLF
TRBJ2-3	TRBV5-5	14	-	ASSLAAGGFTDTQY
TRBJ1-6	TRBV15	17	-	ATSKTFAGQAGRNSPLH
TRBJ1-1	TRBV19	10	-	ASTGEFTEAF
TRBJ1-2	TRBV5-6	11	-	ASSLVGVWGYT
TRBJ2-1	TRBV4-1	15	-	ASSQDVGAGGLNEQF
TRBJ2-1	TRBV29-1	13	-	SVRSDSSAYNEQF
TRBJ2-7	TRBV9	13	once	ASSVGGTTYYEQY
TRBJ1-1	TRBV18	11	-	ATHSTPNTEAF
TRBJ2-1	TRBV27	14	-	ASSFKASLNSGRWI
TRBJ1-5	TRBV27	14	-	ASSLSSGNGNQPQH
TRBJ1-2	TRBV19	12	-	ASSIGDRKDGYT
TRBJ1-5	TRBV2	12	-	ASSPGQINQPQH
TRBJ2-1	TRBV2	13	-	ASSEERTYDNEQF
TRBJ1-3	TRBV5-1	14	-	ASSADRPSSGNTIY
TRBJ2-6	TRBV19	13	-	ASNPGRVGANVLT
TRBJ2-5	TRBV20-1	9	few	SAAFRETQY
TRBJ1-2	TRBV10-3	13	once	AITHGDRGPNGYT
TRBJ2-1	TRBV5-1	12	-	ASSFGTAYNEQF
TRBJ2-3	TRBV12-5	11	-	ASGLVGDYPQY
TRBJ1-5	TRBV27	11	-	ASSWGVGQPQH
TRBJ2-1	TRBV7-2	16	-	ASSLASGGGYSYNEQF
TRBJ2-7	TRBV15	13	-	ATSRLLTGIYEQY
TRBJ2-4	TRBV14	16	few	ASSPLNLREGAKNIQY
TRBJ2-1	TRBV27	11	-	ASSFHDRVEQF
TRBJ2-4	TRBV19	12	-	ASSITGGRNIQY
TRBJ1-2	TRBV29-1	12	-	SVEAPQGAYGYT
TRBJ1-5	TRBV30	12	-	AWSVGTGKQPQH
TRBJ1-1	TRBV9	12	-	ASSPQPMNTEAF
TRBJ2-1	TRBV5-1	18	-	ASSLSLRPLTSGGYNEQF
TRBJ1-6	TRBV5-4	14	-	ASSLRGLAYNSPLH
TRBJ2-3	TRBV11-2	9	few	ASSLADTQY
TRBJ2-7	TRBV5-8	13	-	ASSLFEDKYYEQY
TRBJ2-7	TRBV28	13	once	ASSGAGTGYHEQY
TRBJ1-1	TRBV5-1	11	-	ASSLAGQGEAF
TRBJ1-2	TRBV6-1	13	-	ASSETGQGRLGYT
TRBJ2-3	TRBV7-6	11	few	ASSLDSPDTQY
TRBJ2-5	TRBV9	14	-	ASSANWGTGPETQY
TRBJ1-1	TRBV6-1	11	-	AARNRLGTEAF
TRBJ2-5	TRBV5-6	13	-	ASSLVGREEETQY
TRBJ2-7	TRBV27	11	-	ASSLSRGNEQY
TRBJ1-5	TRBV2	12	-	ATRPGQGNQPQH
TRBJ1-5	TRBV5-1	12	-	ASSLQGGSQPQH
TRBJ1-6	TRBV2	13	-	ASRKGQANNSPLH
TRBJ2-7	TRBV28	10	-	ASSLTDSEQY
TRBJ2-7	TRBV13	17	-	ASSGYRTSGRESSYEQY
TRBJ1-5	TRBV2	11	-	ASSRDSDRPQH
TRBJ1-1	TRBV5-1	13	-	ASSRQGESNTEAF
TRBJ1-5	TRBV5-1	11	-	ASSLMVDQPQH
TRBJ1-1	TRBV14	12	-	ASSHQNQGTEAF